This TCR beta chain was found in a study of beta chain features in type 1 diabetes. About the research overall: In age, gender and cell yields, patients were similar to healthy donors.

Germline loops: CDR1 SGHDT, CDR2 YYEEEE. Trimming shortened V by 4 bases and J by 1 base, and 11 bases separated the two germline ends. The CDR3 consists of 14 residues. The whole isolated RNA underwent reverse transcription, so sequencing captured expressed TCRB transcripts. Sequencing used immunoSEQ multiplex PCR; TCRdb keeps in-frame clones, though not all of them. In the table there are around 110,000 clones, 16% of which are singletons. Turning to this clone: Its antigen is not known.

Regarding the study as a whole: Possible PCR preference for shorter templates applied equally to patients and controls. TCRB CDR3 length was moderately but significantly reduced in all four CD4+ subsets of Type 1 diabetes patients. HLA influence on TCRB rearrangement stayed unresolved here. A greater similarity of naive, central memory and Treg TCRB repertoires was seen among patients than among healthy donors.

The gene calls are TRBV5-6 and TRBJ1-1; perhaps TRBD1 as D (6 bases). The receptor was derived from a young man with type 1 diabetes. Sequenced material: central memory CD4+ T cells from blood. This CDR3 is CASSVDRWNTEAFF. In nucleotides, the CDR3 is TGTGCCAGCAGCGTCGACAGGTGGAACACTGAAGCTTTCTTT.